Sequencing of this TCR beta chain was carried out in a study of blood T cell repertoires in COVID-19 (dated by TCRdb to about 2020). Broadly, across the study: Samples covering the acute and convalescent phases of COVID-19 were provided by collaborators in the United States, Italy and Spain. The material from the prospective study consisted of cDNA or gDNA derived from T cells, B-cell-depleted T cells, or PBMCs. Where HLA class I and class II types were available, the types were taken from metadata supplied by the sample provider, not from assay-based typing. The sample metadata nearly always contained a de-identified subject ID, COVID-19 status, age in years and sex. Subjects who had been exposed to COVID-19, were actively infected with it, or had recovered from it provided the deeply sampled blood TCRbeta repertoires that made up the dataset. The repertoires were released in a freely available public database meant as a resource for research on the immune response to SARS-CoV-2. The samples were drawn from two sources: the first 160 participants of the ongoing ImmuneRACE study, and 1,254 subjects contributed by 6 global collaborators. General study outcomes and caveats: Clinical and demographic metadata were provided uncurated, with the amount varying by source and participant.

TCRbeta CDR3 regions were amplified from genomic DNA using the immunoSEQ Assay, a bias-controlled multiplex PCR. Concerning the study's data processing: The number of nucleated cells in each sample was estimated by amplification of reference gene primers within the assay. To quantify the absolute abundance of each unique TCRbeta CDR3 rearrangement, sequence reads were collapsed and filtered. For each sample, productive Simpson clonality was calculated as the square root of Simpson's diversity index over productive rearrangements. This immuneACCESS table, as held by TCRdb, lists in-frame sequences with V and J called but not all clones. Of the missing ones, under half trace to an unresolved V gene in checked studies; the others have no known cause. V and J calls and clone size come straight from that table; D and trimming were deduced from the DNA. Present in this sample are 120,000 to 150,000 clones, approximately 83% of which were seen just once. The top ten clones comprise 6.5% to 9.5% of the sample.

To note about this clone: Which antigen it targets is not known. No base-level quality is on record; no much larger clone is a single base apart.

At one collaborating source in Seattle, patients were enrolled during active infection and were followed longitudinally through the course of disease. Whole blood was collected in K2EDTA tubes by collaborating institutions according to the institutions' own protocols. Collaborator samples were shipped for TCRbeta analysis as frozen whole blood, isolated PBMCs, or DNA extracted from either sample type. The TCR was taken from a woman in her fifties or sixties with COVID-19, enrolled during active disease. Sequenced input: peripheral blood.

The nucleotide sequence is given as TGTGCTAGTGGTTTGGTTAACAGGGCCGGGGAGCTGTTTTTT. Its product reads: CASGLVNRAGELFF. The rearranged chain carries TRBV12-5 and TRBJ2-2; TRBD1 is a possible D gene, resting on 6 matching bases. Counted from cysteine to phenylalanine, this CDR3 has 14 amino acids. The only DNA kept is the CDR3, 42 bases in frame from the first base. Via the germline V gene, CDR1 is LGHNT and CDR2 FRNRAP. Trimming takes 0 bases from V and 6 bases from J, and the germline ends sit 8 bases apart.